The T cell receptor beta chain described here comes from a study of T cells after yellow fever vaccination. UMIs were added to TCR cDNA along with a universal primer site when it was made by 5'RACE template switching. TCRdb reprocessed the 5' RACE reads with MiXCR, giving one entry per CDR3 protein. The sample holds about 550,000 distinct CDR3 sequences, roughly 19% seen once. Deletions cut 7 bases from V and 6 bases from J, with 13 bases between. CDR3 size: 12 residues. Germline CDR1 and CDR2: SGHVS and FQNEAQ. The receptor was isolated from a man under 40 who received the YFV17D yellow fever vaccine. The chain uses TRBV7-8 and TRBJ2-7, with D perhaps matching TRBD1 or TRBD2 (5 bases each). The sequences come from PBMCs, collected 15 days after the yellow fever booster vaccination. The CDR3 loop is CASTSGAFEQYF. The CDR3 DNA sequence: TGTGCCAGCACCTCCGGGGCTTTCGAGCAGTACTTC.